A selection of T cell receptor beta chains follows, all from one sample in a study of shared clonotypes between healthy human individuals. The protocol was immunoSEQ multiplex PCR, while the TCRdb copy is restricted to in-frame clones and leaves out a portion. The sample consists of fewer than 2.5 million clones, roughly 93% of them appearing once. The source material was naive CD4+ T cells from PBMCs. The source is a man younger than 35 in good health. Some clones in this sample may be carry-over from other donors' samples. CDR3s include the opening cysteine and the closing phenylalanine or tryptophan. Fields, in order: clone size, D gene, V gene, J gene, CDR3 DNA, CDR3 protein. The D gene is left open where the match is weak. Only part of the rows carry a size: once, few, many, or a class if the clone is expanded.

.	.	TRBV20-1	TRBJ2-5	TGCAGCGGGAGTCGGAAAGAGACCCAGTACTTC	CSGSRKETQYF
.	TRBD1	TRBV2	TRBJ2-1	TGTGCCAGCATCGGACAGGGGGCTGTCAATGAGCAGTTCTTC	CASIGQGAVNEQFF
.	.	TRBV27	TRBJ2-3	TGTGCCAGCAGTTTAGAGAACCGTTGGCCAGATACGCAGTATTTT	CASSLENRWPDTQYF
.	TRBD1	TRBV7-2	TRBJ2-7	TGTGCCAGCAGCTGGCGACAGGGGCGGCTGGACGAGCAGTACTTC	CASSWRQGRLDEQYF
.	TRBD2	TRBV28	TRBJ2-2	TGTGCCAGCCTAACTAGCGGGAGGTCCACCGGGGAGCTGTTTTTT	CASLTSGRSTGELFF
.	TRBD1	TRBV2	TRBJ2-7	TGTGCCAGCAGTGAGCAGGGGGTCTCCTACGAGCAGTACTTC	CASSEQGVSYEQYF
.	.	TRBV27	TRBJ2-5	TGTGCCAGCAGTCGACAGTTAACCAAAGAGACCCAGTACTTC	CASSRQLTKETQYF
once	.	TRBV7-2	TRBJ2-7	TGTGCCAGCACCCGAGCAGGGACTCGGGGCGAGCAGTACTTC	CASTRAGTRGEQYF
.	.	TRBV6-6	TRBJ2-4	TGTGCCAGCACGGTTCTAGCCAAAAACATTCAGTACTTC	CASTVLAKNIQYF
.	.	TRBV10-3	TRBJ1-2	TGTGCCACTAGGTGGGGCGACTATGGCTACACCTTC	CATRWGDYGYTF
.	.	TRBV29-1	TRBJ1-2	TGCAGCGTTGAAATAGGGGTCGCTAACTATGGCTACACCTTC	CSVEIGVANYGYTF
.	.	TRBV6-1	TRBJ2-2	TGTGCCAGTCAACAATTCCGGGACACCGGGGAGCTGTTTTTT	CASQQFRDTGELFF
.	.	TRBV5-1	TRBJ1-5	TGCGCCAGCAGCTTGGGTGGGGCCATCGGTCAGCCCCAGCATTTT	CASSLGGAIGQPQHF
once	.	TRBV28	TRBJ1-1	TGTGCCAGCAGTTCCCGGTCGAGGGGGGCTGGGGCTTTCTTT	CASSSRSRGAGAFF
.	.	TRBV7-2	TRBJ2-5	TGTGCCAGCAGCTTAGCGGGGGGAGAGACCCAGTACTTC	CASSLAGGETQYF
.	.	TRBV5-5	TRBJ1-4	TGTGCCAGCAGCTTGGTCCCAGGGGTTAATGAAAAACTGTTTTTT	CASSLVPGVNEKLFF
.	.	TRBV5-6	TRBJ1-1	TGTGCCAGCAGCTTGCTGGGTCCCAGGTTCGGAGCTTTCTTT	CASSLLGPRFGAFF
.	TRBD1	TRBV15	TRBJ2-3	TGTGCCACCAGCCGGGACAGGGGGCAAAATACGCAGTATTTT	CATSRDRGQNTQYF
once	TRBD2	TRBV7-9	TRBJ2-7	TGTGCCAGCAGCCCCCGACTAGCGGGAGGCTACGAGCAGTACTTC	CASSPRLAGGYEQYF
.	.	TRBV6-6	TRBJ1-5	TGTGCCAGCAGCAACCCCCGTGGGACACCTAATCAGCCCCAGCATTTT	CASSNPRGTPNQPQHF
.	TRBD1	TRBV6-5	TRBJ1-5	TGTGCCATCGGGACAGGGCCCCAGCCCCAGCATTTT	CAIGTGPQPQHF
.	.	TRBV5-1	TRBJ1-2	TGCGCCAGCAGCTTAGTAACTTTAAACTATGGCTACACCTTC	CASSLVTLNYGYTF
.	TRBD2	TRBV27	TRBJ2-3	TGTGCCAGCAGTTTATACGTCCTAGCGGGAGGGCACACAGATACGCAGTATTTT	CASSLYVLAGGHTDTQYF
.	.	TRBV27	TRBJ2-5	TGTGCCAGCAGTTTACGCCGAGGGGAGACCCAGTACTTC	CASSLRRGETQYF
.	.	TRBV7-9	TRBJ1-2	TGTGCCAGCAGCTTAGGTTGGGCCCAAGAGAATGGCTACACCTTC	CASSLGWAQENGYTF
few	TRBD1	TRBV7-7	TRBJ1-1	TGTGCCAGCAGCTATGCGCATACGACAGGGGGAAACACTGAAGCTTTCTTT	CASSYAHTTGGNTEAFF
.	.	TRBV28	TRBJ1-5	TGTGCCAGCAGTTTTCCCCGGGCGGAAGGCAATCAGCCCCAGCATTTT	CASSFPRAEGNQPQHF
.	TRBD1	TRBV28	TRBJ1-3	TGTGCCAGCAGGGCGCAGGGGGCTGGAAACACCATATATTTT	CASRAQGAGNTIYF
once	TRBD1	TRBV27	TRBJ1-1	TGTGCCAGCAGTGGAAACCCCGGACAGGGCGACACTGAAGCTTTCTTT	CASSGNPGQGDTEAFF
.	.	TRBV7-9	TRBJ2-3	TGTGCCAGCAGCACAAGCACAGATACGCAGTATTTT	CASSTSTDTQYF
.	TRBD1	TRBV4-1	TRBJ1-2	TGCGCCAGCAGCCAAGACTCCCGGGACAGGGTCTACACCTTC	CASSQDSRDRVYTF
.	.	TRBV2	TRBJ2-2	TGTGCCAGCAGTGCTAGCAGCACCGGGGAGCTGTTTTTT	CASSASSTGELFF
.	.	TRBV4-3	TRBJ1-4	TGCGCCAGCAGCGACACAGGCTCAACTAATGAAAAACTGTTTTTT	CASSDTGSTNEKLFF
once	TRBD1	TRBV6-6	TRBJ1-4	TGTGCCAGCAGGTACAGGGGGGATGAAAAACTGTTTTTT	CASRYRGDEKLFF
.	TRBD1	TRBV28	TRBJ1-1	TGTGCCAGCAGTTTGGAGGGGGACAGTCTGAACACTGAAGCTTTCTTT	CASSLEGDSLNTEAFF
.	TRBD1	TRBV6-5	TRBJ1-5	TGTGCCAGCAGTGACAGGGGTTCTCAGCCCCAGCATTTT	CASSDRGSQPQHF
.	.	TRBV4-1	TRBJ2-3	TGCGCCAGCAGCCAAGATGGGGGGGGCCTCGGCACAGATACGCAGTATTTT	CASSQDGGGLGTDTQYF
.	TRBD1	TRBV28	TRBJ1-3	TGTGCCAGCAGTTGGACAGGGGGAAGGAACACCATATATTTT	CASSWTGGRNTIYF
.	.	TRBV30	TRBJ1-1	TGTGCCTGGGGGGCCGACCGTGAAGCTTTCTTT	CAWGADREAFF
.	.	TRBV10-3	TRBJ1-2	TGTGCCATCAGTGAGGTGGCGCGGCAGGCCTTCACTGCCGAGTATGGCTACACCTTC	CAISEVARQAFTAEYGYTF
.	.	TRBV5-1	TRBJ1-1	TGCGCCAGCAGCATGGAACCCTCTACTGAAGCTTTCTTT	CASSMEPSTEAFF
.	.	TRBV28	TRBJ2-7	TGTGCCAGCAGTTCCCCCGACAGGTCGAGCTCCTACGAGCAGTACTTC	CASSSPDRSSSYEQYF
.	.	TRBV6-5	TRBJ2-7	TGTGCCAGCAGCCTAGCCGACAGTACCTACGAGCAGTACTTC	CASSLADSTYEQYF
.	.	TRBV15	TRBJ2-1	TGTGCCACCAGCAACAGAGGGGGGAATGAGCAGTTCTTC	CATSNRGGNEQFF
.	TRBD1	TRBV10-3	TRBJ1-1	TGTGCCATCAGTCCTACAGACAGGGGGCACACTGAAGCTTTCTTT	CAISPTDRGHTEAFF
once	.	TRBV10-2	TRBJ2-3	TGCGCCAGCAGTGAGTCAGGCCGCACAGATACGCAGTATTTT	CASSESGRTDTQYF
.	.	TRBV4-1	TRBJ2-7	TGCGCCAGCAGCCAAGTTGTAGGACAGAAGGACGAGCAGTACTTC	CASSQVVGQKDEQYF
.	.	TRBV18	TRBJ1-4	TGTGCCAGCTCCTATTCGGGGGCAACTAATGAAAAACTGTTTTTT	CASSYSGATNEKLFF
few	.	TRBV7-9	TRBJ1-2	TGTGCGGGCGGTAAAGGGCTGGGAACAGATGGCTACACCTTC	CAGGKGLGTDGYTF
.	.	TRBV29-1	TRBJ2-7	TGCAGCGTTGGGTCCTACGAGCAGTACTTC	CSVGSYEQYF
.	TRBD1	TRBV7-9	TRBJ1-1	TGTGCCAGCACCACAGGGGGGAACACTGAAGCTTTCTTT	CASTTGGNTEAFF
.	.	TRBV4-2	TRBJ1-1	TGTGCCAGCAGCCAAGATCTACTGGACACTGAAGCTTTCTTT	CASSQDLLDTEAFF
.	.	TRBV10-3	TRBJ2-3	TGTGCCACCGCGAGTGCACCAGATACGCAGTATTTT	CATASAPDTQYF
.	.	TRBV11-3	TRBJ1-3	TGTGCCAGCAGCTTGAACCGGGGAGGCACCATATATTTT	CASSLNRGGTIYF
.	.	TRBV29-1	TRBJ1-1	TGCAGCGTTGTTGTGATGGGGGGCGGCGGAGCTTTCTTT	CSVVVMGGGGAFF